This passage covers 12 T cell receptor beta chains from one sample sequenced in a study of Ad26.COV2.S vaccination and SARS-CoV-2 variants (dated by TCRdb to the early 2020s). The treatment or condition label for this specimen denotes: around 19 received Ad26.COV2.S at low or high dose, single or two shots; about 5 received placebo; per-sample allocation not given. Repertoires of vaccine and placebo recipients were sequenced from samples collected on day 63 after the first injection. Library prep was done by the immunoSEQ multiplex PCR assay. In its TCRdb copy, this immuneACCESS table keeps in-frame sequences only and misses some clones. Where compared with another copy, unresolved V genes explain less than half of these, and the others have no known cause. The sample records under 500,000 clones, around 92% of which are singletons. The biggest ten clones account for approximately 1.6% of the sample.

Sequencing was performed on peripheral blood, taken in a trial of Ad26.COV2.S vaccine versus placebo. The receptors stem from a person between 18 and 60 years old who received the Ad26.COV2.S COVID-19 vaccine or a placebo.

V gene TRBV12-3 or TRBV12-4 combines with J gene TRBJ2-2; D call uncertain. Trimming removed 6 bases at V and 8 bases at J, with 7 bases between. This CDR3 region has 11 residues. The CDR3 reads CASSPVGELFF. In nucleotides, the CDR3 is TGTGCCAGCAGCCCCGTTGGGGAGCTGTTTTTT.

The table lists this clone with a count of one. This chain links TRBV15 with TRBJ1-1, with 7 bases identical to TRBD1. This CDR3 spans 15 amino acids. Germline loops: CDR1 LNHNV, CDR2 YYDKDF (reference sequence). Trimming removed 2 bases from V and 7 bases from J; junction bases left unmatched: 10. CDR3 nucleotide sequence: TGTGCCACCAGCAGAATCTTAGACAGGGAGAATGAAGCTTTCTTT. Residues: CATSRILDRENEAFF.

The chain uses TRBV19 and TRBJ2-7; a possible D gene is TRBD2 (6 bases). Trimming left V 6 bases short and J 1 base short, with 16 bases between. The CDR3 runs 15 residues. Germline CDR1 reads LNHDA; CDR2 reads SQIVND (reference sequence). The CDR3 loop reads CASRRSLAQSYEQYF. Written as DNA, the CDR3 is TGTGCCAGTAGGAGGTCACTAGCTCAGTCCTACGAGCAGTACTTC. The variable domain in full, completed from reference TRBV19 and TRBJ2-7, reads DGGITQSPKYLFRKEGQNVTLSCEQNLNHDAMYWYRQDPGQGLRLIYYSQIVNDFQKGDIAEGYSVSREKKESFPLTVTSAQKNPTAFYLCASRRSLAQSYEQYFGPGTRLTVT.

The chain recombines TRBV15 with TRBJ1-6, with D perhaps matching TRBD1 (5 bases). Germline V gene data show CDR1 as LNHNV and CDR2 as YYDKDF (reference sequence). Trimming took 0 bases from V and 7 from J, leaving 10 bases between them. This CDR3 comprises 15 residues. CDR3 sequence (DNA): TGTGCCACCAGCAGAGAAGAGACAGTCAATTCACCCCTCCACTTT. Translated: CATSREETVNSPLHF.

The chain couples TRBV6-5 to TRBJ1-2; maybe TRBD1 (6 bases). V gave up 5 bases and J gave up 7 bases, with 14 bases separating them. The CDR3 spans 13 residues. The germline gives CDR1 MNHEY, CDR2 SVGAGI. CDR3 nucleotides: TGTGCCAGCAGTCTCAGGGGACCAGGTGGCTACACCTTC. Its protein is CASSLRGPGGYTF.

The chain uses TRBV27 and TRBJ2-7, with 11 nucleotides matching TRBD1. The germline gives CDR1 MNHEY, CDR2 SMNVEV (reference sequence). The CDR3 is made up of 15 amino acids. After removal of 8 bases from V and 4 bases from J, the junction contained 10 bases not matched to a gene. CDR3 in amino acids: CASSSWTGGFYEQYF. The CDR3 bases are TGTGCCAGCTCATCATGGACAGGGGGCTTTTACGAGCAGTACTTC.

The chain has TRBV10-3 and TRBJ2-1; 7 nucleotides line up with TRBD2. Trimming took 9 bases from V and 4 from J; bases not matched to a gene: 9. CDR1 is ENHRY and CDR2 is SYGVKD in the germline V gene. The CDR3 covers 14 residues. The CDR3, as DNA: TGTGCCATTGGGGGGGTCCCGGAGTACAATGAGCAGTTCTTC. It is translated as CAIGGVPEYNEQFF.

This clone appeared a few times. V gene TRBV11-2 combines with J gene TRBJ2-7; D might be TRBD2 (7 bases). The ends were cut back, 3 bases at V and 5 bases at J, with 11 bases in the middle. The CDR3 spans 13 residues. Germline CDR1 SGHAT, CDR2 FQNNGV. The CDR3 DNA sequence: TGTGCCAGCAGCTTTACGGGGGGCGACGAGCAGTACTTC. Translation: CASSFTGGDEQYF.

This clone showed up just a few times. The chain links TRBV18 to TRBJ2-7, with D perhaps TRBD1 (5 bases). CDR1 is KGHSH and CDR2 is LQKENI in the germline V gene. Trimming pared 2 bases from V and 1 base from J, leaving 18 bases between. The CDR3 covers 17 residues. The CDR3 DNA reads TGTGCCAGCTCACCATTATCGGTACAGGTCCAATCCTACGAGCAGTACTTC. Translation gives CASSPLSVQVQSYEQYF. The entire variable domain, with the rest obtained from reference TRBV18 and TRBJ2-7, is as follows: NAGVMQNPRHLVRRRGQEARLRCSPMKGHSHVYWYRQLPEEGLKFMVYLQKENIIDESGMPKERFSAEFPKEGPSILRIQQVVRGDSAAYFCASSPLSVQVQSYEQYFGPGTRLTVT.

The genes are TRBV5-1 and TRBJ1-3; 8 nucleotides match TRBD1. CDR3 size: 14 residues. The V gene end was trimmed by 4 bases and the J gene end by 2 bases; junction bases not matched to a gene: 2. Germline CDR1 is SGHRS and CDR2 is YFSETQ. CDR3 nucleotide sequence: TGCGCCAGCAGCCCGACAGGGGCTGGAAACACCATATATTTT. As protein: CASSPTGAGNTIYF.

The chain couples TRBV19 to TRBJ1-1, with D uncertain. The CDR3 has 13 residues. Germline loops: CDR1 LNHDA, CDR2 SQIVND (reference sequence). Trimming took 3 bases from V and 7 from J, leaving 12 bases between them. The DNA of the CDR3 is TGTGCCAGTAGTATCCGGCACCCACTTGAAGCTTTCTTT. Translation: CASSIRHPLEAFF.

The V and J genes are TRBV11-2 and TRBJ1-1; no clear D gene. CDR1 and CDR2 (germline): SGHAT, FQNNGV. This CDR3 has 13 residues. The V gene lost 4 bases and the J gene lost 2 bases, with 8 bases spanning the gap. The CDR3 is CASSSPANTEAFF. DNA for the CDR3: TGTGCCAGCAGCTCTCCAGCAAACACTGAAGCTTTCTTT. The full variable domain, in which reference TRBV11-2 and TRBJ1-1 provide the parts outside the CDR3, is EAGVAQSPRYKIIEKRQSVAFWCNPISGHATLYWYQQILGQGPKLLIQFQNNGVVDDSQLPKDRFSAERLKGVDSTLKIQPAKLEDSAVYLCASSSPANTEAFFGQGTRLTVV.